Below, one TCR beta chain is given with its context. The target antigen is unknown. These data come from a study of T cells in localized non-small cell lung cancer. Points from the study as a whole: A median of around 58 clones ranked among the top 100 in tumor appeared in adjacent lung. Highest T cell clonality was seen in uninvolved adjacent lung, surpassing that measured in tumor. Sequencing was limited to one tumor region, leaving the possibility of heterogeneity open.

Clones were sequenced by immunoSEQ multiplex PCR, and TCRdb holds only the in-frame ones, with some missing. Of over 30,000 clones in the sample, approximately 86% are singletons; the top ten hold around a sixth. The V gene's germline CDR1 is SGHVS and CDR2 FQNEAQ. V was trimmed by 5 bases and J by 5 bases, leaving 10 bases between them. CDR3 length: 13 amino acids. The chain uses TRBV7-8 and TRBJ1-5, with D possibly TRBD1 on 5 matching bases. The sequence came from a man between 40 and 70 years old with stage III lung adenocarcinoma. Sample: peripheral blood mononuclear cells, taken before any cancer treatment. The CDR3 nucleotides read TGTGCCAGCAGCACCCAGGGCCATCAGCCCCAGCATTTT. This codes for CASSTQGHQPQHF.